These 3 T cell receptor beta chains came from one sample sequenced in a study of OX40 agonist ivuxolimab in advanced cancers. Profiling relied on immunoSEQ multiplex PCR, and the TCRdb table lists in-frame clones only, not all of them. The sample lists 45,000 to 60,000 clones, approximately 87% occurring once. This specimen was CD4+ or CD8+ T cells sorted from blood, taken in a trial of the OX40 agonist ivuxolimab. All receptors come from an adult with an advanced solid tumor such as melanoma, head and neck, liver or kidney cancer.

The rearrangement joins TRBV19 to TRBJ2-1; weak D call: TRBD2 (5 bases). This CDR3 contains 14 residues. V was pared by 3 bases and J by 6 bases, with 12 bases between. Per the germline V gene, CDR1 is LNHDA and CDR2 is SQIVND (reference sequence). CDR3: CASSMVVEANEQFF. The CDR3 DNA sequence: TGTGCCAGTAGTATGGTAGTGGAGGCCAATGAGCAGTTCTTC.

The chain joins TRBV7-9 to TRBJ1-1; D not certain. V was shortened by 8 bases and J by 4 bases, with 14 bases between the two germline ends. The CDR3 has 13 residues. Germline values: CDR1 SEHNR, CDR2 FQNEAQ (reference sequence). The CDR3 bases are TGTGCCAGCTTTGTAGGTGGGAGCACTGAAGCTTTCTTT. The encoded protein is CASFVGGSTEAFF.

The V gene is TRBV19, the J gene TRBJ2-7; TRBD2 is a possible D gene (5 bases). CDR3 size: 13 residues. Germline V lookup: CDR1 LNHDA, CDR2 SQIVND (reference sequence). Trimming pared 11 bases from V and 2 bases from J, leaving 16 bases between. In nucleotides, the CDR3 is TGTGCCGTTCGAGGGCGGGCAACCTACGAGCAGTACTTC. This gives the protein CAVRGRATYEQYF.